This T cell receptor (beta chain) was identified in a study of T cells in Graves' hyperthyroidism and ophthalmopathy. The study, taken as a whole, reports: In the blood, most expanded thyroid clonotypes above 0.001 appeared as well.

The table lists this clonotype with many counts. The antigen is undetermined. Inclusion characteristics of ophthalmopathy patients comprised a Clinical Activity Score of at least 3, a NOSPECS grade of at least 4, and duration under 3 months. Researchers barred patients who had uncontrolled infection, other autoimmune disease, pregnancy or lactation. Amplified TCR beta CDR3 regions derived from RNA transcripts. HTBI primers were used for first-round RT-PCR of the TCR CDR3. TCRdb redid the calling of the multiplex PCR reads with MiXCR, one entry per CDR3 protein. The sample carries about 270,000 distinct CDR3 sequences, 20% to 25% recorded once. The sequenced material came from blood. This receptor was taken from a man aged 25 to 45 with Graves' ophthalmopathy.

Here the CDR3 reads CSATTSTSYEQYF. The CDR3 region has the DNA TGCAGTGCAACAACTAGCACCTCCTACGAGCAGTACTTC. V is TRBV20-1 and J is TRBJ2-7, with D perhaps matching TRBD2 (6 bases). The CDR3 is 13 residues long. V was cut by 6 bases and J by 0 bases, with 12 bases left in between. The V gene's germline CDR1 is DFQATT and CDR2 SNEGSKA (reference sequence).